Each of the 11 T cell receptor beta chains below was sequenced from the same sample in a study of T cells in Graves' hyperthyroidism and ophthalmopathy (dated by TCRdb to 2018 to 2020). Library prep was done by multiplex PCR. The sequencing machine was an Illumina HiSeq 2000. TCR beta CDR3 regions were amplified from RNA transcripts. A first-round RT-PCR of the TCR CDR3 used the HTBI primer set with the Qiagen OneStep RT-PCR kit. TCRdb reprocessing: public reads trimmed at Q25 with fastp, clones called with MiXCR, in-frame beta chains kept. Each CDR3 protein appears once, grouped with its most common genes and DNA. This sample lists roughly 400,000 distinct CDR3 sequences; about 15% were detected once. Clones ranked in the top ten supply roughly a quarter of the sample. The sample consisted of blood. These receptors came from a woman younger than 30 with Graves' hyperthyroidism that later progressed to Graves' ophthalmopathy.

Many counts were recorded for this clonotype. The chain has TRBV2 and TRBJ2-5; TRBD1 matches at 12 bases. This CDR3 contains 18 residues. Losses at the gene ends were 4 bases for V and 3 bases for J; bases not matched to a gene: 12. CDR1 is SNHLY and CDR2 is FYNNEI in the germline V gene. In DNA, the CDR3 is TGTGCCAGCAGTGGAGCCGGGACAGGGGGCGACGAGGAAGAGACCCAGTACTTC. Translated, it gives CASSGAGTGGDEEETQYF.

In this sample, this clonotype turned up many times. The chain employs TRBV13 and TRBJ2-1; 9 nucleotides agree with TRBD1. Germline V gives CDR1 PRHDT, CDR2 FYEKMQ (reference sequence). This CDR3 contains 15 residues. The ends lost 6 bases at V and 2 bases at J; junction bases unmatched: 5. Here the CDR3 reads CASSRTGGAYNEQFF. The CDR3 bases are TGTGCCAGCAGTCGAACAGGGGGCGCCTACAATGAGCAGTTCTTC.

This rearrangement joins TRBV27 to TRBJ2-7; the D is unclear. The CDR3 runs 11 residues. Germline CDR1 is MNHEY and CDR2 is SMNVEV (reference sequence). Trimming took 4 bases from V and 7 from J, leaving 8 bases between them. CDR3 sequence (DNA): TGTGCCAGCAGTTCGCTAGGGGAGCAGTACTTC. Amino acids: CASSSLGEQYF.

This clonotype was recorded many times. V usage is TRBV12-3 or TRBV12-4 and J usage is TRBJ1-2; 7 bases fit TRBD1. This CDR3 has 12 amino acids. V lost 5 bases, J lost 10 bases, and 7 bases stayed unmatched. The CDR3 spells CASSPMTGIYTF. The CDR3 bases are TGTGCCAGCAGTCCAATGACAGGGATCTACACCTTC.

This clonotype was observed a few times. This chain joins TRBV20-1 and TRBJ1-2; D is possibly TRBD1 (6 bases). V was trimmed by 0 bases and J by 13 bases, leaving 12 bases between them. Germline CDR1 DFQATT, CDR2 SNEGSKA (reference sequence). The CDR3 is 11 amino acids. The CDR3 coding sequence is TGCAGTGCTAGAGATGGGGGGCTCTCCACCTTC. Encoded protein: CSARDGGLSTF.

Comment on this clonotype: A much larger clone differs by one base, so this may be a read error. This chain joins TRBV6-1 and TRBJ1-5; TRBD1 agrees at 11 bases. The CDR3 length is 14 residues. Germline CDR1 MNHNS, CDR2 SASEGT. The CDR3, as DNA: TGTACCAGCAGACCGGGACAGGGGGGCCAGCCCCAGCATTTT. It codes for CTSRPGQGGQPQHF.

This clonotype appeared many times. This chain uses TRBV6-5 with TRBJ2-7, with 7 bases matching TRBD2. The length of the CDR3 is 15 residues. Germline V gene data show CDR1 as MNHEY and CDR2 as SVGAGI. J was trimmed by 0 bases and V by 0 bases; bases with no gene match: 2. In DNA form, the CDR3 reads TGTGCCAGCAGTTACTCTATAGCGGGCTCCTACGAGCAGTACTTC. Its translation: CASSYSIAGSYEQYF.

As regards this clonotype: Given a much more abundant clone one base away, this may be a read error. The chain carries TRBV6-1 and TRBJ2-5; D is ambiguous. Germline CDR1 reads MNHNS; CDR2 reads SASEGT. V dropped 3 bases and J dropped 2 bases, with 7 bases sitting between them. This CDR3 has 13 amino acids. The CDR3 DNA follows: TGTGCCAGCAGTGATGGATCACAAGAGACCCAGTACTTC. Translated: CASSDGSQETQYF.

This clonotype was detected ten times or more. The gene calls are TRBV2 and TRBJ2-7, with D possibly TRBD2 on 5 matching bases. Trimming took 6 bases from V and 3 from J, leaving 18 bases between them. The CDR3 spans 15 residues. Germline V gives CDR1 SNHLY, CDR2 FYNNEI. The chain's CDR3 is CASSPSPRSYYEQYF. The CDR3 DNA follows: TGTGCCAGCAGCCCTAGCCCTAGGTCCTACTACGAGCAGTACTTC. The complete variable domain, with remaining parts taken from reference TRBV2 and TRBJ2-7, reads EPEVTQTPSHQVTQMGQEVILRCVPISNHLYFYWYRQILGQKVEFLVSFYNNEISEKSEIFDDQFSVERPDGSNFTLKIRSTKLEDSAMYFCASSPSPRSYYEQYFGPGTRLTVT.

This clonotype was counted at least ten times. The gene calls are TRBV7-2 and TRBJ2-3; unclear D gene. CDR3 length: 14 amino acids. Per the germline V gene, CDR1 is SGHTA and CDR2 is FQGNSA. V lost 5 bases, J lost 0 bases, and 9 bases lay in between. Written as DNA, the CDR3 is TGTGCCAGCAGCCCCGCCTATAGCACAGATACGCAGTATTTT. Its translation is CASSPAYSTDTQYF.

The chain has TRBV11-2 and TRBJ2-1; 16 nucleotides align to TRBD2. Germline CDR1 is SGHAT and CDR2 is FQNNGV. The V gene end was trimmed by 3 bases and the J gene end by 0 bases; junction bases not matched to a gene: 14. This CDR3 spans 22 amino acids. The CDR3 spells CASSFATGLAGGPPRSYNEQFF. CDR3 sequence (DNA): TGTGCCAGCAGCTTCGCCACGGGACTAGCGGGAGGGCCACCCCGCTCCTACAATGAGCAGTTCTTC.